This T cell receptor (beta chain) was retrieved from a study of radiotherapy plus CTLA-4 blockade in lung cancer. About the study: Objective response rate was roughly 19%; disease control rate, approximately 33%.

Study observations and caveats: Best predicting response, reportedly, were early blood T cell clone dynamics, with interferon-beta. In blood, TCR clones derived from the tumor expanded after radiotherapy plus ipilimumab.

Generated by immunoSEQ multiplex PCR, the TCRdb table keeps only in-frame clones and is missing some. The sample lists fewer than 50,000 clones, roughly 59% occurring once. This clone was counted only a few times. Its antigen remains unknown. The sample was peripheral blood, taken from a patient treated with radiotherapy plus ipilimumab. The receptor's source is a human donor with non-small cell lung cancer who had a partial response to radiotherapy plus ipilimumab.

The DNA for the CDR3 is TGTGCCAGCAGCTTAGAGTGGCAGGCCAACACTGAAGCTTTCTTT. Amino acid sequence: CASSLEWQANTEAFF. V is TRBV11-2 and J is TRBJ1-1; no reliable D call. The length of the CDR3 is 15 residues. The germline V and J ends were trimmed by 0 bases and 2 bases, with 10 bases remaining between them. Germline V gene data show CDR1 as SGHAT and CDR2 as FQNNGV.